The text below deals with one TCR beta chain. Its antigen is not identified. The CDR3 spans 13 residues. V was trimmed by 4 bases and J by 0 bases, leaving 5 bases between them. The germline gives CDR1 KGHDR, CDR2 SFDVKD. The record originates from a study of T-cell reconstitution after alpha-beta-depleted transplantation in children. The study's findings and limits: There were reportedly several hundred expanded graft clones from which alpha-beta T cells came about two months after transplant. Newly produced T cells mostly provided counts and TCRbeta diversity after one year, as hyperexpanded clones declined. High day-60 TCRbeta diversity in some patients came from surviving recipient T cells and thymic progenitors.

For TCRbeta, the library was prepared with unique molecular identifiers. MiXCR was run by TCRdb on the PCR reads, yielding one entry per CDR3 protein. Of more than 300,000 distinct CDR3 sequences in the sample, around 15% are singletons; the top ten hold around 38%. V is TRBV24-1 and J is TRBJ2-5; the D is unclear. The source is a male patient between 2 and 9 years old who had a stem cell transplant for acute lymphoblastic leukemia, so the T cells may come from the graft donor. This material consisted of PBMCs, mostly from graft donor cells, taken 360 days after TCRalphabeta/CD19-depleted stem cell transplant. This CDR3 reads CATSELYQETQYF. Written as DNA, the CDR3 is TGTGCCACCAGTGAGTTGTACCAAGAGACCCAGTACTTC.